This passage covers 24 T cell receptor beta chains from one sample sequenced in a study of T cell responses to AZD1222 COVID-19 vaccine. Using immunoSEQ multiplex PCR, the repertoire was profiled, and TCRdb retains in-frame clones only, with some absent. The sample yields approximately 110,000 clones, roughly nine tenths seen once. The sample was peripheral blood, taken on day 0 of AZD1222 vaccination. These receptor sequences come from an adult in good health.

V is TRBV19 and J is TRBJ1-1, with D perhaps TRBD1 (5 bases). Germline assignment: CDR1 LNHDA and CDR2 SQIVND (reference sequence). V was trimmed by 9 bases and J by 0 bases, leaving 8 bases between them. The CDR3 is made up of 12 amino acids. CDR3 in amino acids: CASKGMNTEAFF. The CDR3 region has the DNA TGTGCCAGCAAGGGGATGAACACTGAAGCTTTCTTT. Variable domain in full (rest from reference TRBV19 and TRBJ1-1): DGGITQSPKYLFRKEGQNVTLSCEQNLNHDAMYWYRQDPGQGLRLIYYSQIVNDFQKGDIAEGYSVSREKKESFPLTVTSAQKNPTAFYLCASKGMNTEAFFGQGTRLTVV.

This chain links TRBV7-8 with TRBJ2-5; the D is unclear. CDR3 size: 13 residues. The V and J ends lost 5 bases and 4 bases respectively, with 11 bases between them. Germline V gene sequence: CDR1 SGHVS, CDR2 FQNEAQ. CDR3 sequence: CASSPRHGETQYF. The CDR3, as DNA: TGTGCCAGCAGCCCTCGACACGGAGAGACCCAGTACTTC.

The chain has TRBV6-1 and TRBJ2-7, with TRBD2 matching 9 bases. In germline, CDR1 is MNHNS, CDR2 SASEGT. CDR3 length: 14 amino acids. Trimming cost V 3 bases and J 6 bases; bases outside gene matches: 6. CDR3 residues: CASSDIAGDLEQYF. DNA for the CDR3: TGTGCCAGCAGTGATATAGCGGGAGACCTCGAGCAGTACTTC.

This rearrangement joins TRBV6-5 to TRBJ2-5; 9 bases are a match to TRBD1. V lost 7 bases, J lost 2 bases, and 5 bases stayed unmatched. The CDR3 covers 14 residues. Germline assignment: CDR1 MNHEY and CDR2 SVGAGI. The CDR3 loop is CASTGTGIQETQYF. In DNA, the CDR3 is TGTGCCAGCACCGGGACAGGGATACAAGAGACCCAGTACTTC.

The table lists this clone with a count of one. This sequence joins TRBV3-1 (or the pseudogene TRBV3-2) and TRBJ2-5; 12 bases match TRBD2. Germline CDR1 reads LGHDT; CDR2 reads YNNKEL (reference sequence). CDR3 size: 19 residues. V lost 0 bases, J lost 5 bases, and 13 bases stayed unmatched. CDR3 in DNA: TGTGCCAGCAGCCAAGATCACCCTAGCGGGGGGGCCCGTGGGGAGACCCAGTACTTC. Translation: CASSQDHPSGGARGETQYF.

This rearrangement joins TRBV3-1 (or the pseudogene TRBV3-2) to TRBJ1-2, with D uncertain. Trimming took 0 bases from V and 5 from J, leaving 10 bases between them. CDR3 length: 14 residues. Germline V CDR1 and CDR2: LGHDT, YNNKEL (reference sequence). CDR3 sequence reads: CASSQEPGPYGYTF. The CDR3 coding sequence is TGTGCCAGCAGCCAAGAACCAGGCCCATATGGCTACACCTTC.

CDR3 DNA sequence: TGTGCCTGGAGAGGACAGGGGGCGGATCAGCCCCAGCATTTT. It translates to CAWRGQGADQPQHF. V usage is TRBV30 and J usage is TRBJ1-5; TRBD1 matches at 11 bases. J gave up 5 bases and V 3 bases, and 3 bases lay outside the gene matches. CDR3 length equals 14 residues. CDR1 GTSNPN and CDR2 SVGIG come from the germline V gene (reference sequence).

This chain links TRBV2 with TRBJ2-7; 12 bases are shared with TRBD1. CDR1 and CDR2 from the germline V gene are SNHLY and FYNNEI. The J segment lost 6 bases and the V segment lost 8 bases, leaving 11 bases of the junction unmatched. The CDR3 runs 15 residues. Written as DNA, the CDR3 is TGTGCCAGCTCCAATCCGGGACAGGGGGCGGGCGAGCAGTACTTC. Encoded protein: CASSNPGQGAGEQYF.

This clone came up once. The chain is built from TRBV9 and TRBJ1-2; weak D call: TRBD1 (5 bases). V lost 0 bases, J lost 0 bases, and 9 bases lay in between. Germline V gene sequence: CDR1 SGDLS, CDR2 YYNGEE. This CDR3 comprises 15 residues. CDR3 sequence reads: CASSVAGDPNYGYTF. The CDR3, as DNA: TGTGCCAGCAGCGTAGCCGGGGACCCTAACTATGGCTACACCTTC.

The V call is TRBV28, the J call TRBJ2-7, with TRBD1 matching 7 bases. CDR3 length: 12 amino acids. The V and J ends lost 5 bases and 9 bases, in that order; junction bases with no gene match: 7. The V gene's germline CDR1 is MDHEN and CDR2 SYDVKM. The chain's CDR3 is CASSPDRRMQYF. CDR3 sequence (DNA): TGTGCCAGCAGTCCGGACAGGCGGATGCAGTACTTC.

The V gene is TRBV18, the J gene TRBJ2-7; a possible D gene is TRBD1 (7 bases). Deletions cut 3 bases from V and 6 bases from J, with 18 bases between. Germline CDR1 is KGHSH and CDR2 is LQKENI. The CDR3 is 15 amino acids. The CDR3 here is CASSPQGGRGPEQYF. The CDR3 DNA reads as TGTGCCAGCTCACCCCAGGGGGGCAGGGGTCCCGAGCAGTACTTC.

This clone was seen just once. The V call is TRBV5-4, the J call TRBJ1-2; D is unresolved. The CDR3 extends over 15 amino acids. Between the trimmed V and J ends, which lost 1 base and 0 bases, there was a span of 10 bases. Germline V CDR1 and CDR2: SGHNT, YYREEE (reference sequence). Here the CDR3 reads CASSLSVGSNYGYTF. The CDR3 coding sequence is TGTGCCAGCAGCTTGTCTGTCGGATCTAACTATGGCTACACCTTC.

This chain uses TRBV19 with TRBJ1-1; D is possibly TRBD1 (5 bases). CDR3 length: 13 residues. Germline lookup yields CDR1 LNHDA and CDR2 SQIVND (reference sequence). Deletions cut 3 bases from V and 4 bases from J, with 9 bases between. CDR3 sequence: CASSMGGVTEAFF. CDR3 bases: TGTGCCAGTAGTATGGGGGGTGTCACTGAAGCTTTCTTT.

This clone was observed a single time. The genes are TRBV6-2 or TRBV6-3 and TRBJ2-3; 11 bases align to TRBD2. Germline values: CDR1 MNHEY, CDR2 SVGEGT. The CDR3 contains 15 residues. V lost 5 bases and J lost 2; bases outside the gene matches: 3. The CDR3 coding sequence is TGTGCCAGCAGTATAGCGGGAGGGTACACAGATACGCAGTATTTT. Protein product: CASSIAGGYTDTQYF.

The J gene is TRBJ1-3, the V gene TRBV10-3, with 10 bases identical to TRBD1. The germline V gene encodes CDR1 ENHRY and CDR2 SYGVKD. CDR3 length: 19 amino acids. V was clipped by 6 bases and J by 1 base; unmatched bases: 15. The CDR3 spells CAISRGTGEGRRSGNTIYF. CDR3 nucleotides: TGTGCCATCAGCCGCGGGACAGGGGAAGGCAGGAGGTCTGGAAACACCATATATTTT.

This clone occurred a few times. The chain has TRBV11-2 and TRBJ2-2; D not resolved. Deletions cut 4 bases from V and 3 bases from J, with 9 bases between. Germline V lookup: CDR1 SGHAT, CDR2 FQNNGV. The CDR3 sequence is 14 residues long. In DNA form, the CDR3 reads TGTGCCAGCAGCTCCGCCTTACACACCGGGGAGCTGTTTTTT. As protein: CASSSALHTGELFF.

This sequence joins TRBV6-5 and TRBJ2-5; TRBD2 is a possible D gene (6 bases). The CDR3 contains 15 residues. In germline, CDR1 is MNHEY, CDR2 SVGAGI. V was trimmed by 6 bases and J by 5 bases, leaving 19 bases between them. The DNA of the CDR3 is TGTGCCAGCAGCCGCGCCGGCGGGGACGGGGAGACCCAGTACTTC. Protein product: CASSRAGGDGETQYF.

For the CDR3, the DNA is TGCGCCAGCAGCGAAAACAAGGGGCCCTACTATGGCTACACCTTC. It specifies CASSENKGPYYGYTF. The chain combines TRBV5-1 with TRBJ1-2; perhaps TRBD1 as D (5 bases). V gave up 4 bases and J gave up 3 bases, with 16 bases separating them. The CDR3 is made up of 15 amino acids. Germline CDR1 is SGHRS and CDR2 is YFSETQ.

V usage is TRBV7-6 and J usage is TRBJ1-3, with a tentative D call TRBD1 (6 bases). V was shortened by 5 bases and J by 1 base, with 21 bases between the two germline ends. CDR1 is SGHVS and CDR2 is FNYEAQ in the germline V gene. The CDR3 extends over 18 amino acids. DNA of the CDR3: TGTGCCAGCAGCCCGAACAGGGTTGCCGTTGCTTCTGGAAACACCATATATTTT. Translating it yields CASSPNRVAVASGNTIYF.

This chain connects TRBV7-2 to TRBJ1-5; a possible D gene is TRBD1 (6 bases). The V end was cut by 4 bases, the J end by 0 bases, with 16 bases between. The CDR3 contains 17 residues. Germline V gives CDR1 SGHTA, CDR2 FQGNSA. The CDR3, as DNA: TGTGCCAGCAGCTCCTTTCCAACAGGGAATAGCAATCAGCCCCAGCATTTT. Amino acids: CASSSFPTGNSNQPQHF.

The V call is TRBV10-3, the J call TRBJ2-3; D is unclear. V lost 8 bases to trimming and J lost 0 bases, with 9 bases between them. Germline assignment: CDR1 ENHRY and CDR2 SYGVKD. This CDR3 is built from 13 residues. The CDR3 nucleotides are TGTGCCATCCGCCGGCTCAGCACAGATACGCAGTATTTT. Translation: CAIRRLSTDTQYF.

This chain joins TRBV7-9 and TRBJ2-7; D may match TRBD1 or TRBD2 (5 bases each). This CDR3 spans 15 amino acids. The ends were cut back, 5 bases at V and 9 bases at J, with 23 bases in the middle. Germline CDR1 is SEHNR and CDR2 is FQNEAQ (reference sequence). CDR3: CASSTNTGPRGLQYF. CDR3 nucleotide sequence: TGTGCCAGCAGCACCAACACGGGACCTCGCGGCTTGCAGTACTTC.

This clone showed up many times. The CDR3 region is CASSYSILASGDEQFF. The CDR3 DNA follows: TGTGCCAGCAGTTACTCTATCCTAGCGTCAGGGGATGAGCAGTTCTTC. The V gene is TRBV6-5, the J gene TRBJ2-1; possibly TRBD1 or TRBD2 for D (6 bases each). The germline V gene encodes CDR1 MNHEY and CDR2 SVGAGI. The CDR3 has 16 amino acids. V was clipped by 0 bases and J by 8 bases, with 17 bases between them.

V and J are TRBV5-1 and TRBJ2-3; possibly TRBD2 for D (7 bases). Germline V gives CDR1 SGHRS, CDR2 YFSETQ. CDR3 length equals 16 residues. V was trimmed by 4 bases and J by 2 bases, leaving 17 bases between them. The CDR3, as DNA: TGCGCCAGCAGCCTCGTCTTCGGGGGGCCCACAGATACGCAGTATTTT. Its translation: CASSLVFGGPTDTQYF.